The entry below gives a single T cell receptor beta chain sequence along with its context. What it binds is unknown. This specimen belongs to a study of regulatory T cells in long-lasting Graves disease. Study-wide context: Recently diagnosed Graves' patients had received antithyroid drugs for under 3 months. General study points: Among samples with persistent disease, TRBV28, TRBJ1-2 and TRBJ2-5 were favored. The researchers studied only peripheral blood, not thyroid tissue.

CDR3 length equals 14 residues. Per germline, CDR1 MDHEN and CDR2 SYDVKM. Trimming stripped 2 bases from V and 5 bases from J, with 12 bases between. Both iRepertoire HTBI primers and Arm-PCR of CDR3 regions were used to build the TCR beta libraries. MiXCR, run by TCRdb on the multiplex PCR reads, gives a single entry per CDR3 protein. The sample carries fewer than 350,000 distinct CDR3 sequences, 15% to 20% recorded once. The time point: newly diagnosed GD, antithyroid drugs for less than 3 months. From PBMCs, RNA was extracted and then used to make the TCR library. Those enrolled as patients came out of an endocrinology department in Xi'an, China.

This sequence joins TRBV28 and TRBJ1-2; D is possibly TRBD1 (5 bases). The sequenced sample was peripheral blood mononuclear cells (PBMCs), obtained at new diagnosis, from a patient treated with antithyroid drugs. This receptor was identified in a female donor with Graves disease. This chain's CDR3 is CASSLAQAGYGYTF. The CDR3 nucleotides are TGTGCCAGCAGTTTAGCACAGGCCGGGTATGGCTACACCTTC.